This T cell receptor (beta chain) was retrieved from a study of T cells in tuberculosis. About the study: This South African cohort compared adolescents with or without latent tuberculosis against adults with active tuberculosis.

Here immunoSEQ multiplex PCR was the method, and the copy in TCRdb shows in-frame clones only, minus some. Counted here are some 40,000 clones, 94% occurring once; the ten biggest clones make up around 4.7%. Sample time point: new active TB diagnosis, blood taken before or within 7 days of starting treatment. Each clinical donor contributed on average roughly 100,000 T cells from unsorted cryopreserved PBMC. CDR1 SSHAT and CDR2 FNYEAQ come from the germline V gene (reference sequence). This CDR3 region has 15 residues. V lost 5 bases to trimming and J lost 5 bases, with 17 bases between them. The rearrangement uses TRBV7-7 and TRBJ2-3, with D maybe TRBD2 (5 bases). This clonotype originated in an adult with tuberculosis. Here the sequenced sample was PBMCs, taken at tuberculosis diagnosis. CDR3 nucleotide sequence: TGTGCCAGCAGCCCAGATCGGGGAAGTATAGATACGCAGTATTTT. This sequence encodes CASSPDRGSIDTQYF.